The T cell receptor beta chain described here comes from a study of blood T cell repertoires in COVID-19. Overall study: COVID-19 samples from acute and convalescent phases originated in the United States, Italy and Spain. T cells, B-cell-depleted T cells, or PBMCs provided the cDNA or gDNA that served as material.

In the original workflow: Amplification from reference gene primers served as the basis for estimated nucleated cell counts. Only in-frame clones appear in the TCRdb table, and some are missing; sequencing was by immunoSEQ multiplex PCR. V and J calls and clone size are those listed in that table; D and trimming were worked out from the DNA. The sample contains roughly 140,000 clones, roughly 84% of which appear only once. The sample consisted of peripheral blood. This clonotype was obtained from a woman between 45 and 65 years old in a cohort sampled during active or convalescent COVID-19.

CDR3 protein: CASSAGAGPEAFF. DNA of the CDR3: TGTGCCAGCAGTGCTGGGGCAGGTCCTGAAGCTTTCTTT. This chain uses TRBV2 with TRBJ1-1; D is perhaps TRBD1 (5 bases). The CDR3 totals 13 residues. Per the germline V gene, CDR1 is SNHLY and CDR2 is FYNNEI. V gave up 4 bases and J gave up 6 bases, with 12 bases separating them.